This T cell receptor (beta chain) was sequenced in a study of graft-versus-host responses after intestinal transplantation. Whole-study context: After anti-thymocyte globulin induction, recipients took tacrolimus and steroids for 3 to 4 years.

The CDR3 has 17 amino acids. V was clipped by 3 bases and J by 2 bases, with 19 bases between them. The germline V gene encodes CDR1 LGHNA and CDR2 YNFKEQ. Sequencing was performed with immunoSEQ multiplex PCR; in TCRdb, only in-frame clones are kept and a portion is missing. This sample yields around 110,000 clones, of which 85% to 95% are seen a single time; under 1.5% belongs to the top ten. This clone was detected only once. What it binds is unknown. Study conclusions and caveats: Across patients carrying graft-donor T cell macrochimerism, allografts held high graft-versus-host to host-versus-graft clonal ratios. GvH clones appeared in recipient marrow, some first in ileum or blood.

The source of this sequence is a human donor who was the organ donor for an intestinal transplant. The specimen comprised unstimulated CD8+ T cells sorted from spleen or lymph node cells, sampled before transplant. The V call is TRBV4-2, the J call TRBJ1-2, with a tentative D call TRBD1 (6 bases). CDR3 nucleotide sequence: TGTGCCAGCAGCCAGGGAGTAACAGGGATAGTCAACTATGGCTACACCTTC. This codes for CASSQGVTGIVNYGYTF.